This TCR beta chain was recovered during a study of T cell repertoires in cytomegalovirus infection. For the study at large: Shared public TCR beta signatures pointed to both CMV infection and a matching HLA type.

Study outcomes and limitations: The study found HLA-C-restricted CMV-specific TCR beta clonotypes dominating the ex vivo response. There were carriers of CMV plus the relevant HLA, and cumulative public TCR beta family frequency identified them.

Points on this clonotype: The antigen is unknown.

Trimming pared 4 bases from V and 1 base from J, leaving 14 bases between. Germline CDR1 SGHDT, CDR2 YYEEEE. This CDR3 is built from 15 residues. MiXCR was run by TCRdb on the reads, yielding one entry per CDR3 protein. This table holds around 120,000 distinct CDR3 sequences, 7% to 10% found once. The sequencing input was PBMCs. V is TRBV5-6 and J is TRBJ1-1, with D possibly matching TRBD1 (5 bases). This clonotype was sampled from a human donor in good health (CMV status not recorded). Some clones in this sample may be carry-over from other donors' samples. CDR3 sequence (DNA): TGTGCCAGCAGCCTGCCTCAGGGTTCGAACACTGAAGCTTTCTTT. Translated: CASSLPQGSNTEAFF.